This T cell receptor beta chain emerged from a study of regulatory T cells in long-lasting Graves disease. Points from the study as a whole: TRBV28, TRBJ1-2 and TRBJ2-5 were segments that persistent disease favored. What was studied was peripheral blood only, and not thyroid tissue. Persistent patients had a count of shared public clonotypes (under 3,000) that exceeded that of new patients (around 1,000).

Per germline, CDR1 SQVTM and CDR2 ANQGSEA. With 3 bases removed from V and 1 base from J, the gap between germline ends came to 6 bases. The CDR3 extends over 13 amino acids. Libraries of TCR beta came from iRepertoire HTBI primers plus Arm-PCR of CDR3 regions. TCRdb passed the multiplex PCR reads through MiXCR, listing each CDR3 protein once. The data contain 300,000 to 500,000 distinct CDR3 sequences, roughly 20% of them singletons. In the case of this clonotype: No antigen is known for it.

Regarding time point: persistent/refractory GD, antithyroid drugs over 5 years with positive TRAb. Researchers made the TCR library from RNA that was extracted from PBMCs. The chain has TRBV29-1 and TRBJ2-2; D unclear. The sample consisted of peripheral blood mononuclear cells (PBMCs), taken when the disease was refractory, from a patient treated with antithyroid drugs. This clonotype was obtained from a female donor with Graves disease. In nucleotides, the CDR3 is TGCAGCGTTGACAGCCAGAACACCGGGGAGCTGTTTTTT. Translated, it gives CSVDSQNTGELFF.